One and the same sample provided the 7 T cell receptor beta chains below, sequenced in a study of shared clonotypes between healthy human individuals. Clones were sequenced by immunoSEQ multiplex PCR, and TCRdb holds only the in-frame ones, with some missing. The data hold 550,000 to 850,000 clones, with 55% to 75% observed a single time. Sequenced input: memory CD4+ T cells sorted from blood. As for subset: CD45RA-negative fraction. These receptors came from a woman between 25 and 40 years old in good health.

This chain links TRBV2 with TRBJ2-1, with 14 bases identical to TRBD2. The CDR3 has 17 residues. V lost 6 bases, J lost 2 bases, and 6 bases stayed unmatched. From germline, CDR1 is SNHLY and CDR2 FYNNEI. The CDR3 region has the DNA TGTGCCAGCAGGGCGGGACTAGCGGGGGAGGCCTACAATGAGCAGTTCTTC. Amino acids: CASRAGLAGEAYNEQFF.

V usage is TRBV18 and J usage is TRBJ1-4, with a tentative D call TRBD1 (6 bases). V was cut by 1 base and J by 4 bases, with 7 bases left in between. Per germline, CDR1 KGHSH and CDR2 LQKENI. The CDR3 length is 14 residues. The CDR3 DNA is TGTGCCAGCTCACCACGGACAGATAATGAAAAACTGTTTTTT. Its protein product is CASSPRTDNEKLFF.

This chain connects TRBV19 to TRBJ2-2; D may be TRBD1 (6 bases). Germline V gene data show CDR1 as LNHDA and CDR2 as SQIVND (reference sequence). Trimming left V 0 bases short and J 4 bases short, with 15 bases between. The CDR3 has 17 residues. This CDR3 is CASSIERVTGLTGELFF. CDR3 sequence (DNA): TGTGCCAGTAGTATAGAAAGAGTGACAGGCCTCACCGGGGAGCTGTTTTTT.

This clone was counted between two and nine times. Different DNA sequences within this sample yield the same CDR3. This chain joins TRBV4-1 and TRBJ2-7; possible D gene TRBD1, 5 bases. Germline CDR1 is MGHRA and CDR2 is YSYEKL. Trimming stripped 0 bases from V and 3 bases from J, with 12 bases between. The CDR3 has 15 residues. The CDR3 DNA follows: TGCGCCAGCAGCCAAGATCGGGTAGGGGTCTACGAGCAGTACTTC. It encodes CASSQDRVGVYEQYF.

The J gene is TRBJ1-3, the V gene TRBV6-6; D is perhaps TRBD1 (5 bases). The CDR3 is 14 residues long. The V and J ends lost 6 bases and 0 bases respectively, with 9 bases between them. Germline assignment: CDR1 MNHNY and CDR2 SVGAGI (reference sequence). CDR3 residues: CASRTADSGNTIYF. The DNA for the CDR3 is TGTGCCAGCAGGACAGCGGACTCTGGAAACACCATATATTTT.

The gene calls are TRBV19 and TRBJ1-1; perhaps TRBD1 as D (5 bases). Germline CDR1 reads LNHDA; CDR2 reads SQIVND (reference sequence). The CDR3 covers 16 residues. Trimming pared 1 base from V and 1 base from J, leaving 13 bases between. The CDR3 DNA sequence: TGTGCCAGTAGTATAGGAACGAACAGGAAGAACACTGAAGCTTTCTTT. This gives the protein CASSIGTNRKNTEAFF.

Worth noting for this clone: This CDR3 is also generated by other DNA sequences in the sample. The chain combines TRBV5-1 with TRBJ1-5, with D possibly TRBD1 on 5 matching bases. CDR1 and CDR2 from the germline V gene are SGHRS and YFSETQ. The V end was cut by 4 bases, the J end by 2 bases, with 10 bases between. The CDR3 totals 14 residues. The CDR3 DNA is TGCGCCAGCAGCACCGGGGGAGGCAATCAGCCCCAGCATTTT. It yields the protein CASSTGGGNQPQHF.